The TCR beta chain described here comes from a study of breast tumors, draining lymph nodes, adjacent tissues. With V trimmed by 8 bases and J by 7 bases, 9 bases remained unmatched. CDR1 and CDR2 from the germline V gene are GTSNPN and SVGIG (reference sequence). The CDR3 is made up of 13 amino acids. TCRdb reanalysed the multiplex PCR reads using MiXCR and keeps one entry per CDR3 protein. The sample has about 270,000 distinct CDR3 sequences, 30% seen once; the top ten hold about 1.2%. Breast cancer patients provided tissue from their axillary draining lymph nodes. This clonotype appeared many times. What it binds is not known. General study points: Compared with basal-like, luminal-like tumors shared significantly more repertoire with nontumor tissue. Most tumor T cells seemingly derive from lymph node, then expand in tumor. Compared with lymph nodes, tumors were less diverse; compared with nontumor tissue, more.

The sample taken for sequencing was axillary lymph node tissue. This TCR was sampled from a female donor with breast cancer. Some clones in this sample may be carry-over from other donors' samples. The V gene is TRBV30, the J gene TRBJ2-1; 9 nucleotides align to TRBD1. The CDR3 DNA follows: TGTGCCACAACCGGGACAGGGCGAAATGAGCAGTTCTTC. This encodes CATTGTGRNEQFF.